This entry concerns a single TCR beta chain. The CDR3 has 15 amino acids. Per the germline V gene, CDR1 is SGDLS and CDR2 is YYNGEE. Trimming took 0 bases from V and 5 from J; bases not matched to a gene: 4. This entry belongs to a study of blood T cell repertoires in COVID-19. Study information: PBMCs, B-cell-depleted T cells, or T cells were the source of the cDNA or gDNA that made up the material.

Only in-frame clones appear in the TCRdb table, and some are missing; sequencing was by immunoSEQ multiplex PCR. The table shows over 80,000 clones, with roughly nine tenths occurring only once. The gene calls are TRBV9 and TRBJ2-5, with 10 bases matching TRBD1. The sample taken for sequencing was peripheral blood. The TCR originated in a human donor with active COVID-19. The donor label of this sample is uncertain. The CDR3 DNA reads as TGTGCCAGCAGCGTAGGCCCGGACAGGGGGGAGACCCAGTACTTC. This translates into CASSVGPDRGETQYF.